In its sample, the clone carrying this T cell receptor beta chain was seen once. Its antigen remains unidentified. Individuals having autoimmune disease history or systemic immunosuppression were not enrolled. Blood draws occurred at baseline, cycle 4 day 1, and cycle 7 day 1. This sample is drawn from a study of OX40 agonist ivuxolimab in advanced cancers. Study observations and caveats: Among T cells, CD8+ cells averaged more expanded clones than CD4+ cells.

Assay used: immunoSEQ multiplex PCR; TCRdb lists only in-frame clones, some missing. The sample holds about 92,000 clones, approximately 91% seen once. This material consisted of CD4+ or CD8+ T cells sorted from blood, taken in a trial of the OX40 agonist ivuxolimab. The TCR was taken from an adult with an advanced solid tumor such as melanoma, head and neck, liver or kidney cancer.

CDR3 amino acids: CASRADTLGAYTF. The CDR3 DNA reads as TGTGCCAGCAGGGCGGACACTCTAGGGGCCTACACCTTC. The rearrangement links TRBV5-4 to TRBJ1-2; D might be TRBD1 (5 bases). This CDR3 has 13 amino acids. Trimming took 5 bases from V and 10 from J, leaving 18 bases between them. Germline CDR1 SGHNT, CDR2 YYREEE (reference sequence).